Below are 6 T cell receptor beta chains sequenced from a single sample in a study of shared clonotypes between healthy human individuals (dated by TCRdb to the early 2020s). Receptor amplification or capture employed the immunoSEQ multiplex PCR assay. TCRdb holds this immuneACCESS table with in-frame rearrangements only. Some clones are missing; in checked studies, unresolved V genes explain under half, and the rest has no known cause. The sample table lists about 1 million clones, roughly 75% of them with a count of one. About 1.5% of the sample belongs to the ten largest clones. Material: memory CD4+ T cells sorted from blood. The cell subset or site label for this specimen denotes: CD45RA-negative fraction. Receptors originate from a man between 18 and 29 years old in good health.

The chain carries TRBV10-3 and TRBJ2-1, with TRBD2 matching 15 bases. The CDR3 totals 14 residues. Trimming removed 6 bases from V and 8 bases from J; junction bases left unmatched: 2. The V gene's germline CDR1 is ENHRY and CDR2 SYGVKD. The CDR3 protein is CAISGLAGGDEQFF. DNA for the CDR3: TGTGCCATCAGCGGACTAGCGGGGGGGGATGAGCAGTTCTTC.

The chain couples TRBV28 to TRBJ2-5; TRBD2 matches 9 bases. The CDR3 contains 16 residues. Trimming cost V 5 bases and J 4 bases; bases outside gene matches: 11. Per germline, CDR1 MDHEN and CDR2 SYDVKM. The CDR3 sequence is CASSPSSGRMGETQYF. The CDR3 DNA is TGTGCCAGCAGTCCCAGTAGCGGGAGAATGGGAGAGACCCAGTACTTC. Complete variable domain (other parts from reference TRBV28 and TRBJ2-5): DVKVTQSSRYLVKRTGEKVFLECVQDMDHENMFWYRQDPGLGLRLIYFSYDVKMKEKGDIPEGYSVSREKKERFSLILESASTNQTSMYLCASSPSSGRMGETQYFGPGTRLLVL.

The chain employs TRBV19 and TRBJ2-5; the D gene is possibly TRBD1 (6 bases). Looked up from germline, CDR1 is LNHDA and CDR2 is SQIVND (reference sequence). Deletions cut 2 bases from V and 3 bases from J, with 10 bases between. CDR3 length: 14 amino acids. CDR3 residues: CASSIMAGEETQYF. DNA of the CDR3: TGTGCCAGTAGTATAATGGCAGGGGAAGAGACCCAGTACTTC.

The rearrangement uses TRBV5-1 and TRBJ1-5; 7 positions agree with TRBD1. In germline, CDR1 is SGHRS, CDR2 YFSETQ. J gave up 4 bases and V 3 bases, and 4 bases lay outside the gene matches. The CDR3 covers 14 residues. CDR3 in amino acids: CASSSGQPNQPQHF. CDR3 coding DNA: TGCGCCAGCAGCTCGGGACAGCCAAATCAGCCCCAGCATTTT.

V and J are TRBV11-2 and TRBJ1-1; TRBD1 might be the D (5 bases). Trimming cost V 3 bases and J 1 base, with 9 bases left between them. This CDR3 has 14 amino acids. CDR1 is SGHAT and CDR2 is FQNNGV in the germline V gene. The CDR3 nucleotides read TGTGCCAGCAGCTTCGGACACAGGAACACTGAAGCTTTCTTT. Translating gives CASSFGHRNTEAFF.

This clone was picked up one time. V usage is TRBV27 and J usage is TRBJ1-6; maybe TRBD1 (5 bases). This CDR3 comprises 14 residues. Germline-derived CDR1 and CDR2 are MNHEY and SMNVEV (reference sequence). Deletions cut 1 base from V and 14 bases from J, with 15 bases between. CDR3 DNA sequence: TGTGCCAGCAGTTTATTGGGTCAGGGAATGACCCTCCACTTT. The encoded protein is CASSLLGQGMTLHF.